The sample holds many counts of the clone carrying this T cell receptor beta chain. Methods used by the authors: The authors estimated nucleated cell counts from reference gene primer amplification. Measured with immunoSEQ multiplex PCR; TCRdb has only the in-frame clones, and not every one. D and trimming were read from the DNA, whereas the V and J calls and clone size are those reported in that table. The sample lists about 160,000 clones, over 70% occurring once. This specimen belongs to a study of blood T cell repertoires in COVID-19. About the research overall: Sites across the United States, Italy and Spain contributed samples from acute and convalescent COVID-19. Sources were T cells, B-cell-depleted T cells, or PBMCs; the material itself was cDNA or gDNA.

Trimming removed 5 bases at V and 3 bases at J, with 13 bases between. Germline-derived CDR1 and CDR2 are SEHNR and FQNEAQ (reference sequence). The CDR3 contains 14 residues. Sequencing was carried out using peripheral blood. V is TRBV7-9 and J is TRBJ2-5; the D gene is possibly TRBD2 (5 bases). This clonotype originated in a woman of 80 years or more with active or convalescent COVID-19. The CDR3 reads CASSPVEAEETQYF. For the CDR3, the DNA is TGTGCCAGCAGCCCAGTGGAGGCCGAAGAGACCCAGTACTTC. The variable domain in full, with the rest retrieved from reference TRBV7-9 and TRBJ2-5, is DTGVSQNPRHKITKRGQNVTFRCDPISEHNRLYWYRQTLGQGPEFLTYFQNEAQLEKSRLLSDRFSAERPKGSFSTLEIQRTEQGDSAMYLCASSPVEAEETQYFGPGTRLLVL.